This T cell receptor (beta chain) was sequenced during a study of OX40 agonist ivuxolimab in advanced cancers. Study context: The diagnoses of dose-escalation patients were hepatocellular carcinoma, melanoma, renal cell or head and neck cancer.

Libraries were prepared by immunoSEQ multiplex PCR; TCRdb keeps only in-frame clonotypes and omits some of them. The table includes 70,000 or so clones, 86% detected once. Study-wide results and caveats: The specificity for antigen of the expanded peripheral T cells was not determined.

Germline V gene lookup returns CDR1 SGHNT and CDR2 YYREEE (reference sequence). The length of the CDR3 is 14 residues. V gave up 2 bases and J gave up 2 bases, with 8 bases separating them. With respect to this clone: Antigen: not known.

This specimen was CD4+ or CD8+ T cells sorted from blood, taken in a trial of the OX40 agonist ivuxolimab. This TCR derives from an adult with an advanced solid tumor such as melanoma, head and neck, liver or kidney cancer. This chain connects TRBV5-4 to TRBJ1-3; D is undetermined. The CDR3, as DNA: TGTGCCAGCAGCTTAACTGGGCCTGGAAACACCATATATTTT. This codes for CASSLTGPGNTIYF.